This is a list of T cell receptor beta chains from one sample in a study of cytomegalovirus exposure and HLA in healthy donors. Assay: immunoSEQ multiplex PCR; the TCRdb copy retains only in-frame clones and omits some. Among about 160,000 clones, 80% to 90% were seen once, and the ten largest hold approximately 2%. Sequencing was performed on PBMCs. All receptors come from a woman between 18 and 29 years old in good health and CMV-seronegative. Both conserved end residues are part of each CDR3. D genes are given only for firm matches. Some rows have no size entry. The others give once, few or many, or a class for an expanded clone.

clone size,V gene,CDR3 length,D gene,J gene,CDR3 protein,CDR3 DNA
.,TRBV19,14,TRBD1,TRBJ2-7,CASSPQGGHYEQYF,TGTGCCAGTAGTCCTCAAGGGGGCCACTACGAGCAGTACTTC
.,TRBV5-1,16,TRBD1,TRBJ1-6,CASSLGVTGEGSPLHF,TGCGCCAGCAGCTTGGGGGTCACAGGGGAAGGGTCACCCCTCCACTTT
.,TRBV2,13,.,TRBJ1-5,CASNQGAAQPQHF,TGTGCCAGCAACCAGGGCGCCGCTCAGCCCCAGCATTTT
.,TRBV29-1,14,TRBD1,TRBJ1-2,CSVELGQGANGYTF,TGCAGCGTTGAACTTGGACAGGGGGCAAATGGCTACACCTTC
.,TRBV11-2,16,.,TRBJ1-3,CASSFERRSSGNTIYF,TGTGCCAGCAGCTTCGAGAGAAGGAGCTCTGGAAACACCATATATTTT
.,TRBV27,15,TRBD2,TRBJ2-7,CASSLIGTSGYEQYF,TGTGCCAGCAGTTTAATCGGGACTAGCGGCTACGAGCAGTACTTC
.,TRBV4-2,15,.,TRBJ1-2,CASSQEAQANYGYTF,TGTGCCAGCAGCCAAGAAGCCCAAGCAAACTATGGCTACACCTTC
.,TRBV11-2,17,.,TRBJ2-1,CASNIATFSHSYNEQFF,TGTGCCAGCAACATAGCTACATTCAGTCACTCCTACAATGAGCAGTTCTTC
few,TRBV19,13,.,TRBJ2-6,CASSLSGANVLTF,TGTGCCAGTAGCCTTTCTGGGGCCAACGTCCTGACTTTC
.,TRBV9,13,.,TRBJ2-5,CASSVDPGETQYF,TGTGCCAGCAGCGTAGACCCGGGGGAGACCCAGTACTTC
.,TRBV5-1,13,.,TRBJ2-7,CASSLDGAVEQYF,TGCGCCAGCAGCTTGGATGGGGCTGTCGAGCAGTACTTC
once,TRBV5-8,13,TRBD2,TRBJ2-4,CASTSGSKNIQYF,TGTGCCAGCACGAGCGGGAGTAAGAACATTCAGTACTTC
once,TRBV28,15,TRBD2,TRBJ2-7,CASSLQRENPYEQYF,TGTGCCAGCAGCTTGCAGCGGGAGAATCCCTACGAGCAGTACTTC
once,TRBV7-9,17,.,TRBJ2-1,CASSLDGKGRTNNEQFF,TGTGCCAGCAGCTTAGACGGAAAGGGGCGGACTAACAATGAGCAGTTCTTC
.,TRBV27,14,.,TRBJ2-1,CASSLRGTYNEQFF,TGTGCCAGCAGTTTAAGGGGGACCTACAATGAGCAGTTCTTC
medium-sized,TRBV4-2,16,.,TRBJ2-5,CASSQDGQGTAETQYF,TGTGCCAGCAGCCAAGATGGTCAGGGCACGGCGGAGACCCAGTACTTC
.,TRBV19,14,.,TRBJ1-5,CASSKDPSPGPQHF,TGTGCCAGTAGTAAAGACCCCTCTCCAGGGCCCCAGCATTTT
.,TRBV10-3,12,.,TRBJ1-1,CAIRADDTEAFF,TGTGCCATCAGAGCCGATGACACTGAAGCTTTCTTT
.,TRBV7-9,15,TRBD2,TRBJ2-1,CASSPHSGSWDEQFF,TGTGCCAGCAGTCCACATAGCGGGAGCTGGGATGAGCAGTTCTTC
few,TRBV4-2,16,.,TRBJ1-4,CASSQYSLATNEKLFF,TGTGCCAGCAGCCAGTACAGCCTTGCAACTAATGAAAAACTGTTTTTT
.,TRBV30,14,.,TRBJ1-2,CAWSRAGVGYGYTF,TGTGCCTGGAGTCGGGCAGGGGTAGGCTATGGCTACACCTTC
once,TRBV10-3,12,.,TRBJ2-5,CAISEQQETQYF,TGTGCCATCAGTGAGCAGCAAGAGACCCAGTACTTC
.,TRBV7-9,14,.,TRBJ2-1,CSSSRTEAYNEQFF,TGTTCCAGCAGCCGGACAGAAGCCTACAATGAGCAGTTCTTC
.,TRBV7-9,14,TRBD1,TRBJ1-2,CASSLAAGGTGYTF,TGTGCCAGCAGCTTAGCGGCAGGGGGTACGGGCTACACCTTC
.,TRBV30,17,TRBD2,TRBJ2-6,CAWSHGVAGGGANVLTF,TGTGCCTGGAGTCACGGGGTAGCGGGAGGTGGGGCCAACGTCCTGACTTTC
.,TRBV5-1,14,.,TRBJ1-3,CASRGAGAIDTIYF,TGCGCCAGCAGGGGAGCAGGGGCCATAGACACCATATATTTT
.,TRBV2,16,.,TRBJ1-4,CASSEAMGGRAEKLFF,TGTGCCAGCAGTGAAGCCATGGGGGGGAGGGCTGAAAAACTGTTTTTT
.,TRBV19,15,TRBD2,TRBJ2-1,CASSMRIAGGSEQFF,TGTGCCAGTAGTATGAGGATAGCGGGGGGAAGTGAGCAGTTCTTC
.,TRBV2,12,.,TRBJ2-5,CAARGRQETQYF,TGTGCCGCCAGGGGGAGGCAAGAGACCCAGTACTTC
.,TRBV7-8,15,.,TRBJ2-6,CASRDSRSGANVLTF,TGTGCCAGCAGGGACAGCCGCTCTGGGGCCAACGTCCTGACTTTC
.,TRBV10-1,15,.,TRBJ2-1,CASSEEPGAYNEQFF,TGCGCCAGCAGTGAAGAGCCGGGAGCCTACAATGAGCAGTTCTTC
.,TRBV9,13,TRBD2,TRBJ2-1,CASRAGGSDEQFF,TGTGCCAGCAGGGCTGGCGGGAGCGATGAGCAGTTCTTC
.,TRBV6-5,13,TRBD1,TRBJ1-2,CASSPRDREGYTF,TGTGCCAGCAGTCCCCGGGACAGGGAAGGCTACACCTTC